Below are 10 T cell receptor beta chains sequenced from a single sample in a study of blood T cell repertoires in COVID-19. Assay used: immunoSEQ multiplex PCR; TCRdb lists only in-frame clones, some missing. The table has roughly 240,000 clones, about 82% seen once. The sequencing sample was made of peripheral blood. These receptors were obtained from a woman older than 75 with COVID-19, enrolled during active disease.

This rearrangement joins TRBV5-6 to TRBJ1-3; D uncertain. Germline-derived CDR1 and CDR2 are SGHDT and YYEEEE. The CDR3 is 14 residues long. Trimming removed 5 bases at V and 1 base at J, with 10 bases between. The CDR3 DNA sequence: TGTGCCAGCAGATTGACGGGGTCTGGAAACACCATATATTTT. Residues: CASRLTGSGNTIYF. Looking up the rest from reference TRBV5-6 and TRBJ1-3 gives the full variable domain: DAGVTQSPTHLIKTRGQQVTLRCSPKSGHDTVSWYQQALGQGPQFIFQYYEEEERQRGNFPDRFSGHQFPNYSSELNVNALLLGDSALYLCASRLTGSGNTIYFGEGSWLTVV.

The rearrangement uses TRBV2 and TRBJ2-1; 7 nucleotides line up with TRBD2. This CDR3 has 14 residues. Germline V gene lookup returns CDR1 SNHLY and CDR2 FYNNEI. Unmatched junction bases numbered 12, after V lost 9 bases and J lost 7 bases. The CDR3: CARNKAGLGNEQFF. The DNA of the CDR3 is TGTGCCAGGAACAAAGCGGGGCTGGGGAATGAGCAGTTCTTC.

This chain uses TRBV6-5 with TRBJ1-2; weak D call: TRBD1 (6 bases). CDR1 MNHEY and CDR2 SVGAGI come from the germline V gene. The germline V and J ends were trimmed by 4 bases and 8 bases, with 11 bases remaining between them. The CDR3 length is 12 residues. Here the CDR3 DNA reads TGTGCCAGCAGTTCTACAGGGCCGGGCTACACCTTC. It yields the protein CASSSTGPGYTF.

In the case of this clone: Other DNA sequences from this sample encode an identical CDR3 as well. The V call is TRBV5-1, the J call TRBJ1-1, with TRBD1 matching over 7 bases. V lost 3 bases, J lost 0 bases, and 2 bases stayed unmatched. This CDR3 comprises 14 residues. From germline, CDR1 is SGHRS and CDR2 YFSETQ. CDR3 in amino acids: CASSSGQMNTEAFF. The CDR3 bases are TGCGCCAGCAGCTCGGGACAGATGAACACTGAAGCTTTCTTT. Full variable domain (remainder filled in from reference TRBV5-1 and TRBJ1-1): KAGVTQTPRYLIKTRGQQVTLSCSPISGHRSVSWYQQTPGQGLQFLFEYFSETQRNKGNFPGRFSGRQFSNSRSEMNVSTLELGDSALYLCASSSGQMNTEAFFGQGTRLTVV.

The chain links TRBV6-6 to TRBJ1-1; 7 nucleotides align to TRBD1. The CDR3 consists of 15 residues. Germline-derived CDR1 and CDR2 are MNHNY and SVGAGI (reference sequence). V shed 0 bases, J shed 1 base, and the junction held 2 bases outside the gene matches. CDR3 loop: CASSYSPGGNTEAFF. CDR3 in DNA: TGTGCCAGCAGTTACTCGCCAGGGGGGAACACTGAAGCTTTCTTT.

The chain couples TRBV7-9 to TRBJ2-7; 9 bases map to TRBD1. V lost 10 bases, J lost 2 bases, and 9 bases stayed unmatched. Germline V gene sequence: CDR1 SEHNR, CDR2 FQNEAQ (reference sequence). The CDR3 sequence is 14 residues long. The CDR3 sequence: CATRGQGVAYEQYF. DNA for the CDR3: TGTGCCACCCGGGGACAGGGAGTAGCCTACGAGCAGTACTTC.

J is TRBJ2-5 and V is TRBV9; D may be TRBD2 (6 bases). Looked up from germline, CDR1 is SGDLS and CDR2 is YYNGEE. This CDR3 has 15 amino acids. With 0 bases removed from V and 1 base from J, the gap between germline ends came to 10 bases. The CDR3 here is CASSVVGGSQETQYF. Here the CDR3 DNA reads TGTGCCAGCAGCGTAGTGGGGGGATCCCAAGAGACCCAGTACTTC.

This clone has a handful of counts. The chain combines TRBV30 with TRBJ1-6; a weak D match, TRBD1 (6 bases). The CDR3 is made up of 15 amino acids. With 0 bases removed from V and 6 bases from J, the gap between germline ends came to 12 bases. Germline CDR1 GTSNPN, CDR2 SVGIG (reference sequence). The CDR3 is CAWSVAGARNSPLHF. CDR3 nucleotide sequence: TGTGCCTGGAGTGTAGCGGGGGCGCGTAATTCACCCCTCCACTTT.

The chain recombines TRBV6-2 or TRBV6-3 with TRBJ1-5, with unresolved D. The germline V and J ends were trimmed by 2 bases and 5 bases, with 13 bases remaining between them. This CDR3 has 15 residues. The germline V gene has CDR1 MNHEY and CDR2 SVGEGT. The CDR3 bases are TGTGCCAGCAGTTACCTACGGAGGGAAGATCAGCCCCAGCATTTT. Protein product: CASSYLRREDQPQHF.

This rearrangement joins TRBV5-1 to TRBJ2-5; 8 nucleotides match TRBD2. Germline V gene sequence: CDR1 SGHRS, CDR2 YFSETQ. V gave up 3 bases and J gave up 5 bases; unmatched junction bases: 12. The CDR3 contains 16 residues. The CDR3 here is CASSSMGRGVRETQYF. DNA of the CDR3: TGCGCCAGCAGCTCCATGGGGCGGGGGGTTAGGGAGACCCAGTACTTC.